This T cell receptor beta chain is from a study of cytomegalovirus exposure and HLA in healthy donors. Worth noting for this clone: Its antigen is unknown.

Notes on the study in general: Earlier findings revealed that most TCR beta V segments proved productive either about 87% or about 30% of the time. Researchers had no immune exposure information except CMV serostatus available. When a later analysis compared HLA-associated TCR beta chains with equally common others, the HLA-associated chains turned out to be more clonally expanded and to have lower generation probabilities.

The germline V gene encodes CDR1 LGHNA and CDR2 YNFKEQ. This CDR3 has 15 residues. The V segment lost 4 bases and the J segment 0 bases; nucleotides outside the gene matches: 4. Use of 60 Vbeta and 13 Jbeta primers characterized the PCR. The assay was immunoSEQ multiplex PCR, and TCRdb's table has in-frame clones only and misses some. Among 130,000 or so clones, roughly 80% were seen once, and the ten largest hold 3% to 3.5%. V is TRBV4-2 and J is TRBJ1-1; TRBD1 agrees at 8 bases. This TCR came from a man aged 40-49 years in good health and CMV-seronegative. The sample taken for sequencing was PBMCs. DNA of the CDR3: TGTGCCAGCAGCCCCCAGACAGGGGTGAACACTGAAGCTTTCTTT. It is translated as CASSPQTGVNTEAFF.